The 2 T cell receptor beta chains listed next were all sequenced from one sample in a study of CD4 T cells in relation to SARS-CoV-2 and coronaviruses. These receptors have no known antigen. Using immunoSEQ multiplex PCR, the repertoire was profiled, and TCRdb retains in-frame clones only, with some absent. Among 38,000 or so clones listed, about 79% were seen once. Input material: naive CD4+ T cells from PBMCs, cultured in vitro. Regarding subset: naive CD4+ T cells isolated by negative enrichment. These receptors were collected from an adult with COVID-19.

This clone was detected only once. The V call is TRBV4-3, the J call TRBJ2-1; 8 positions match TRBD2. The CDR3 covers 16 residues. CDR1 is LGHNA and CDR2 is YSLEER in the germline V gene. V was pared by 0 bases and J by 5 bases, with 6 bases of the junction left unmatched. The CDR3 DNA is TGCGCCAGCAGCCAAGATCGAACTAGCGGTCACAATGAGCAGTTCTTC. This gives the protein CASSQDRTSGHNEQFF.

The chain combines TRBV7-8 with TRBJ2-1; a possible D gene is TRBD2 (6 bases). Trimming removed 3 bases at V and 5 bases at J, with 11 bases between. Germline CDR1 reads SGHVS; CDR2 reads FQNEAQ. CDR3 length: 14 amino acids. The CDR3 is CASSFRRDNNEQFF. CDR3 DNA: TGTGCCAGCAGCTTCCGGCGGGATAACAATGAGCAGTTCTTC.